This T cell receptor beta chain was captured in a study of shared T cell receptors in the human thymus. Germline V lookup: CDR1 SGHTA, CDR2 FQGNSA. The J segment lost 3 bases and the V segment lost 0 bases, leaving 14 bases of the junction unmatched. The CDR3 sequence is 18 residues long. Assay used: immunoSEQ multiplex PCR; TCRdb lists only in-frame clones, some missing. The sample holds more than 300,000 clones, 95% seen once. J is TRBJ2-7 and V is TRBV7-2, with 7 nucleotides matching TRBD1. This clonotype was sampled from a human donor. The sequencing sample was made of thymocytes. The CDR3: CASSLALTGNYVRYEQYF. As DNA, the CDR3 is TGTGCCAGCAGCTTAGCTTTGACAGGGAATTATGTACGCTACGAGCAGTACTTC.